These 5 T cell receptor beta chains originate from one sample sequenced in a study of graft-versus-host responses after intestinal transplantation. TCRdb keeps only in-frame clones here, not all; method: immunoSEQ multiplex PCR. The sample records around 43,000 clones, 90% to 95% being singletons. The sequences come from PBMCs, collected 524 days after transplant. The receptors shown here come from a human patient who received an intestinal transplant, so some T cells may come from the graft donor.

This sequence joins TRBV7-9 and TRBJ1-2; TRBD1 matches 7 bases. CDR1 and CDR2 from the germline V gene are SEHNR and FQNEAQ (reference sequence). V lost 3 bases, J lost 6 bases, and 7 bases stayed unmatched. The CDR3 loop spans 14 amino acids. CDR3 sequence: CASSLGTDVHGYTF. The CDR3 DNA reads TGTGCCAGCAGCTTGGGGACAGACGTTCATGGCTACACCTTC.

DNA of the CDR3: TGTGCCAGTAGGAAACAGGGGGCTAACACTGAAGCTTTCTTT. It translates to CASRKQGANTEAFF. The genes are TRBV19 and TRBJ1-1; 9 nucleotides match TRBD1. Germline CDR1 is LNHDA and CDR2 is SQIVND (reference sequence). J lost 2 bases, V lost 6 bases, and 4 bases had no gene match. The CDR3 consists of 14 residues.

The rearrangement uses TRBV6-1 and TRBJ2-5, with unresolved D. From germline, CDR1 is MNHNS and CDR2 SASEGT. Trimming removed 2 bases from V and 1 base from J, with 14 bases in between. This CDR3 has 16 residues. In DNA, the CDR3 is TGTGCCAGCAGTGAATATACTTCTAGGCCCCAAGAGACCCAGTACTTC. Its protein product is CASSEYTSRPQETQYF.

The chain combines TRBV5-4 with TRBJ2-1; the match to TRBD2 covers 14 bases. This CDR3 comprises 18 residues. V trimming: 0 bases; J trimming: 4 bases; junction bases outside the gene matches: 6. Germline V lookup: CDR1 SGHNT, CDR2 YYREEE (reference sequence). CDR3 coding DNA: TGTGCCAGCAGCTTGGGACTAGCGGGAGGGGAGCTTTACAATGAGCAGTTCTTC. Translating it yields CASSLGLAGGELYNEQFF.

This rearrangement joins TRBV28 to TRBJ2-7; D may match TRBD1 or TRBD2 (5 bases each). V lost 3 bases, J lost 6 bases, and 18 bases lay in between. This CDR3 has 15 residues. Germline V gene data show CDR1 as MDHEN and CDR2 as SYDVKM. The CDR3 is CASSFFGGKRGEQYF. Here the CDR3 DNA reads TGTGCCAGCAGTTTTTTTGGGGGTAAAAGGGGCGAGCAGTACTTC.